This TCR beta chain appears in the sequencing data of a study of T cells after yellow fever vaccination. Study summary: Fractions containing few cells were prepared with SMART-Seq v4 Ultra Low Input.

V lost 5 bases to trimming and J lost 2 bases, with 17 bases between them. The CDR3 has 16 amino acids. Study-wide findings and caveats: Re-detected after boosting: most primary clones, more than 95% of CD4 and about 89% of CD8. On re-exposure, the response was weaker but peaked faster, at day 5 versus 15.

With regard to this clonotype: As yet, its antigen is unknown.

A process of 5'RACE template switching, which added a universal primer site and UMIs, was used to make TCR cDNA. TCRdb processed the 5' RACE reads anew with MiXCR; each CDR3 protein has one entry. The sample contains about 260,000 distinct CDR3 sequences, roughly 5.2% of which appear only once. Specimen: CD4+ T cells sorted from PBMCs, collected on the day of the yellow fever booster vaccination. The chain has TRBV12-3 or TRBV12-4 and TRBJ2-3; D might be TRBD2 (7 bases). The TCR was taken from a young man who received the YFV17D yellow fever vaccine. CDR3: CASSPRRGGFTDTQYF. For the CDR3, the DNA is TGTGCCAGCAGTCCAAGAAGGGGGGGGTTCACAGATACGCAGTATTTT.